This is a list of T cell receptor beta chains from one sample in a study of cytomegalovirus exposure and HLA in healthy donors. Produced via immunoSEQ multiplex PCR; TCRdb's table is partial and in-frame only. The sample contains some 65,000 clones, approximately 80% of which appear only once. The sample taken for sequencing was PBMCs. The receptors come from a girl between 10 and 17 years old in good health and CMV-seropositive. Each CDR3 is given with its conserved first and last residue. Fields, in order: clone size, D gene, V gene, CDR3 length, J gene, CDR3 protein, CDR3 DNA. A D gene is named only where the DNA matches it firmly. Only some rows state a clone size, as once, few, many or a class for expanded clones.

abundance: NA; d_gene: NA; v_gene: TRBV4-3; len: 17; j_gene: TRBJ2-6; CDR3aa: CASSTWADRSGANVLTF; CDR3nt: TGCGCCAGCTCCACCTGGGCAGACCGCTCTGGGGCCAACGTCCTGACTTTC
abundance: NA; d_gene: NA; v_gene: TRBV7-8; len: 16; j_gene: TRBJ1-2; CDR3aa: CASSSKGRTVFVGYTF; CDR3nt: TGTGCCAGCAGCTCCAAAGGCCGGACAGTATTCGTGGGCTACACCTTC
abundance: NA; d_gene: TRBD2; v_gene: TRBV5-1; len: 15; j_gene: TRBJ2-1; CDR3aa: CASSAGLAGSNEQFF; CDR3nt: TGCGCCAGCAGCGCGGGACTAGCGGGTTCCAATGAGCAGTTCTTC
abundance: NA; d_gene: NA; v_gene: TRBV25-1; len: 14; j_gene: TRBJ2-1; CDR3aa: CASSEPGTPNEQFF; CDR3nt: TGTGCCAGCAGTGAACCAGGGACTCCCAACGAGCAGTTCTTC
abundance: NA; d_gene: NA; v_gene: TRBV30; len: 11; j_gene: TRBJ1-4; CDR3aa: CAWSVSEKLFF; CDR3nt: TGTGCCTGGAGTGTCTCCGAAAAACTGTTTTTT
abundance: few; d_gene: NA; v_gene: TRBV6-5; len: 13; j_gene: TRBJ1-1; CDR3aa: CASSYSAGTEAFF; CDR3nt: TGTGCCAGCAGTTACTCGGCGGGAACTGAAGCTTTCTTT
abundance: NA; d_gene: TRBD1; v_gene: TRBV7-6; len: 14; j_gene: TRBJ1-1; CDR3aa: CASSPEPGGTEAFF; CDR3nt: TGTGCCAGCAGCCCGGAGCCAGGGGGGACTGAAGCTTTCTTT
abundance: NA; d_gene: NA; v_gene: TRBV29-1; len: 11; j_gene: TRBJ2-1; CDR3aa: CSVPRGLEQFF; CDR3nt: TGCAGCGTTCCGCGGGGGCTAGAGCAGTTCTTC
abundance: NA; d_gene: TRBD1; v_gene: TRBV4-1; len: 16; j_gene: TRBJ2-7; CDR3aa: CASSQDSGTGRYEQYF; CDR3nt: TGCGCCAGCAGCCAAGACTCCGGGACAGGAAGGTACGAGCAGTACTTC
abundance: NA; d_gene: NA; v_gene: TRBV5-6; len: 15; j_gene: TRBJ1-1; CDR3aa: CASSYRLIRDTEAFF; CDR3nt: TGTGCCAGCAGCTACAGGTTAATTCGGGACACTGAAGCTTTCTTT
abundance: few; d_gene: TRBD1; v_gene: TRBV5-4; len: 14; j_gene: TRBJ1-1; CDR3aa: CASRGQGAHTEAFF; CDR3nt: TGTGCCAGCAGGGGACAGGGGGCTCACACTGAAGCTTTCTTT
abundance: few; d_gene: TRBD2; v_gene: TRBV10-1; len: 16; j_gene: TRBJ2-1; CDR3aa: CASSEGTSGSRDEQFF; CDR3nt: TGCGCCAGCAGTGAGGGGACTAGCGGGAGTAGGGATGAGCAGTTCTTC
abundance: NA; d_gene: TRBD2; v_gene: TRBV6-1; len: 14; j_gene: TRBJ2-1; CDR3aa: CASKRGGSYNEQFF; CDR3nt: TGTGCCAGCAAGCGGGGGGGATCCTACAATGAGCAGTTCTTC
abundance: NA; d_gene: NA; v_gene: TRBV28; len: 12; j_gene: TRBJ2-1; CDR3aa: CASSFPGNEQFF; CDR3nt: TGTGCCAGCAGTTTTCCGGGGAATGAGCAGTTCTTC
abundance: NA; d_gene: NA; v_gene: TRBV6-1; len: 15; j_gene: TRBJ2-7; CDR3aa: CASTPEPGGSYEQYF; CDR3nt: TGTGCCAGCACCCCAGAACCCGGCGGCTCCTACGAGCAGTACTTC
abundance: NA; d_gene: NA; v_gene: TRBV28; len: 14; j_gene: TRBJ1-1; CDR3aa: CASTSQRGFTEAFF; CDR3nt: TGTGCCAGCACTTCACAAAGGGGTTTCACTGAAGCTTTCTTT
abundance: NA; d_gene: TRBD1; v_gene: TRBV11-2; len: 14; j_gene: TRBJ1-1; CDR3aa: CASRPAGGNTEAFF; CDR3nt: TGTGCCAGCAGGCCCGCAGGGGGGAACACTGAAGCTTTCTTT
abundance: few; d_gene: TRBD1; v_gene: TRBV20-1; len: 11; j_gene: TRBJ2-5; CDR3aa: CSFWGQGTQYF; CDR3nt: TGCAGCTTTTGGGGACAGGGTACCCAGTACTTC
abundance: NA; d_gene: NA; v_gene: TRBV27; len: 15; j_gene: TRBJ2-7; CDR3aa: CASSFRGLNSYEQYF; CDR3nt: TGTGCCAGCAGTTTTCGGGGATTGAACTCCTACGAGCAGTACTTC
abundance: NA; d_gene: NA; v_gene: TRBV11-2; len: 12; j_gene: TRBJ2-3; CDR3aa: CASSLRRGTQYF; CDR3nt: TGTGCCAGCAGCTTACGTAGGGGGACGCAGTATTTT
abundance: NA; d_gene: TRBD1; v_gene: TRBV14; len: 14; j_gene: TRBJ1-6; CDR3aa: CASSRDRGNSPLHF; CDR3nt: TGTGCCAGCAGCCGGGACAGGGGTAATTCACCCCTCCACTTT
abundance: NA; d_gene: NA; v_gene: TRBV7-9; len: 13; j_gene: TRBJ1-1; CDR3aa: CASERQQNTEAFF; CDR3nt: TGTGCCAGCGAGCGACAGCAGAACACTGAAGCTTTCTTT